The 9 T cell receptor beta chains below all came from one sample that was sequenced in a study of blood T cell repertoires in COVID-19. Method: immunoSEQ multiplex PCR; TCRdb's copy keeps in-frame clones and lacks some. The sample has 250,000 to 300,000 clones, 88% seen once. The specimen sequenced was peripheral blood. Receptors originate from a woman younger than 45 with acute or convalescent COVID-19.

The genes are TRBV6-1 and TRBJ1-1; 7 nucleotides line up with TRBD1. This CDR3 comprises 13 residues. CDR1 and CDR2 (germline): MNHNS, SASEGT. The ends lost 5 bases at V and 7 bases at J; junction bases unmatched: 7. The DNA of the CDR3 is TGTGCCAGCAGTCTAGGGACAGCCCATGAAGCTTTCTTT. Amino acid sequence: CASSLGTAHEAFF.

This clone was picked up one time. This chain connects TRBV6-5 to TRBJ1-2; TRBD1 matches 9 bases. Germline loops: CDR1 MNHEY, CDR2 SVGAGI. There are 12 residues in the CDR3. Trimming took 6 bases from V and 6 from J; bases not matched to a gene: 2. The CDR3 is CASRQGADGYTF. As DNA, the CDR3 is TGTGCCAGCAGACAGGGGGCGGATGGCTACACCTTC.

The V call is TRBV3-1 (or the pseudogene TRBV3-2), the J call TRBJ2-5; 9 nucleotides agree with TRBD2. With V trimmed by 1 base and J by 5 bases, 8 bases remained unmatched. The length of the CDR3 is 16 residues. Germline V lookup: CDR1 LGHDT, CDR2 YNNKEL (reference sequence). CDR3 DNA sequence: TGTGCCAGCAGCCAAGTTTCCCTAGCGGGAATTGAGACCCAGTACTTC. It encodes CASSQVSLAGIETQYF.

The rearrangement uses TRBV7-2 and TRBJ2-5; TRBD1 might be the D (6 bases). Trimming took off 5 bases at V and 1 base at J, with 14 bases between the two ends. CDR1 SGHTA and CDR2 FQGNSA come from the germline V gene. CDR3 size: 15 residues. CDR3 nucleotide sequence: TGTGCCAGCAGCGCCGGGACAAGGTTCCAAGAGACCCAGTACTTC. Its translation is CASSAGTRFQETQYF.

In DNA form, the CDR3 reads TGTGCCAGCAGCTTCGGGACTAACGCCTACGAGCAGTACTTC. Amino acids: CASSFGTNAYEQYF. The chain is built from TRBV7-9 and TRBJ2-7; 7 positions match TRBD2. The CDR3 contains 14 residues. The V segment lost 3 bases and the J segment 2 bases; nucleotides outside the gene matches: 4. Germline assignment: CDR1 SEHNR and CDR2 FQNEAQ (reference sequence).

V is TRBV27 and J is TRBJ2-2; TRBD2 matches 11 bases. V was clipped by 8 bases and J by 1 base; unmatched bases: 3. Germline-derived CDR1 and CDR2 are MNHEY and SMNVEV (reference sequence). The CDR3 sequence is 15 residues long. The CDR3 spells CASLGLAVNTGELFF. CDR3 nucleotides: TGTGCCAGCCTGGGACTAGCGGTGAACACCGGGGAGCTGTTTTTT.

The V and J genes are TRBV27 and TRBJ2-7; 9 bases align to TRBD1. This CDR3 has 16 amino acids. With 2 bases clipped from V and 2 bases from J, the junction kept 7 bases outside the gene matches. Germline V CDR1 and CDR2: MNHEY, SMNVEV (reference sequence). The CDR3 reads CASSLPVGQGTYEQYF. DNA of the CDR3: TGTGCCAGCAGTTTACCCGTAGGACAGGGGACCTACGAGCAGTACTTC.

The chain uses TRBV25-1 and TRBJ1-2; D might be TRBD1 (5 bases). Germline CDR1 MGHDK, CDR2 SYGVNS. CDR3 length: 14 residues. Trimming removed 3 bases from V and 4 bases from J, with 12 bases in between. Here the CDR3 DNA reads TGTGCCAGCAGTGACCCCGGGGGTAGCTATGGCTACACCTTC. It codes for CASSDPGGSYGYTF.

The gene calls are TRBV27 and TRBJ2-1, with TRBD1 matching over 10 bases. Germline values: CDR1 MNHEY, CDR2 SMNVEV (reference sequence). The CDR3 loop spans 17 amino acids. V trimming: 2 bases; J trimming: 10 bases; junction bases outside the gene matches: 14. The CDR3 region has the DNA TGTGCCAGCAGTTTACTTCCCCGGGACAGGGGTGGTGGCGAGCAGTTCTTC. It yields the protein CASSLLPRDRGGGEQFF.